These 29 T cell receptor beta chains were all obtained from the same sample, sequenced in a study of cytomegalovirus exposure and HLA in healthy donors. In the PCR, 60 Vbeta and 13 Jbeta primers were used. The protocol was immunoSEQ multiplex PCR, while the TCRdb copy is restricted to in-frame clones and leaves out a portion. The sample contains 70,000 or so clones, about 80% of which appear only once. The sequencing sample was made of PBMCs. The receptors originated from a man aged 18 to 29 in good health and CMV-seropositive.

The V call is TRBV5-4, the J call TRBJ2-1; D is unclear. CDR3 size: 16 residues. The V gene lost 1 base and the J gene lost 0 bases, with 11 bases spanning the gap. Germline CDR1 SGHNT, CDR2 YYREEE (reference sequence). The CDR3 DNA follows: TGTGCCAGCAGCTTGCCAGCTGCGGACTCCTACAATGAGCAGTTCTTC. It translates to CASSLPAADSYNEQFF.

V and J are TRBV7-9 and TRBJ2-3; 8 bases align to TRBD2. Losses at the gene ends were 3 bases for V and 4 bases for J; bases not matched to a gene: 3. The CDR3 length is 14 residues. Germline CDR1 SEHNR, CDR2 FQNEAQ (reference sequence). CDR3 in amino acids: CASSFFGGADTQYF. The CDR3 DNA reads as TGTGCCAGCAGCTTTTTCGGGGGGGCAGATACGCAGTATTTT.

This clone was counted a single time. The CDR3 DNA follows: TGTGCCAGCAGCTTATTGTCGGACACTGAAGCTTTCTTT. Translation gives CASSLLSDTEAFF. The V gene is TRBV7-9, the J gene TRBJ1-1, with no clear D. The CDR3 is made up of 13 amino acids. CDR1 is SEHNR and CDR2 is FQNEAQ in the germline V gene (reference sequence). The V end was cut by 2 bases, the J end by 3 bases, with 7 bases between.

This CDR3 reads CARRDRGTGELFF. The CDR3, as DNA: TGTGCCCGCCGGGACAGGGGCACCGGGGAGCTGTTTTTT. The genes are TRBV30 and TRBJ2-2; TRBD1 aligns across 10 bases. The V and J ends lost 8 bases and 4 bases, in that order; junction bases with no gene match: 4. Germline values: CDR1 GTSNPN, CDR2 SVGIG (reference sequence). CDR3 length: 13 amino acids.

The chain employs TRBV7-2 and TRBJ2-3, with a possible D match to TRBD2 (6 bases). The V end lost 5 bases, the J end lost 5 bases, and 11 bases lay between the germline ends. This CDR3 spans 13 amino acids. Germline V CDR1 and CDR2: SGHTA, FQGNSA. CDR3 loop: CASSQGTLDTQYF. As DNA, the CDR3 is TGTGCCAGCAGCCAAGGGACTCTAGATACGCAGTATTTT.

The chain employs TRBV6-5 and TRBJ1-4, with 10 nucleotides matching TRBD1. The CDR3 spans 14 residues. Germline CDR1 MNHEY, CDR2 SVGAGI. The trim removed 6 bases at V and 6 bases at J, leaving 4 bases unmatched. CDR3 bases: TGTGCCAGCAGGACCGGGACAGGGGATGAAAAACTGTTTTTT. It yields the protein CASRTGTGDEKLFF.

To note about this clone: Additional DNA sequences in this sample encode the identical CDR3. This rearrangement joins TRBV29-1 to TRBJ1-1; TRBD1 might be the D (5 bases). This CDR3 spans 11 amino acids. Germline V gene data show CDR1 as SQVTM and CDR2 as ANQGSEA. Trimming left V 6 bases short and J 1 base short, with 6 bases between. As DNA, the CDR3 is TGCAGCGTCGACAGGAACACTGAAGCTTTCTTT. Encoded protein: CSVDRNTEAFF.

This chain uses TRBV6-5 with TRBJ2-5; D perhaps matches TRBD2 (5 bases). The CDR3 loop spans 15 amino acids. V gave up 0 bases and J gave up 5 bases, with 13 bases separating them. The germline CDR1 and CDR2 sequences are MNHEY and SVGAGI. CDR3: CASSYSPDWWETQYF. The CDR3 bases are TGTGCCAGCAGTTACTCACCGGACTGGTGGGAGACCCAGTACTTC.

The CDR3 region is CASSGKREGRQYF. The CDR3 DNA reads as TGCGCCAGCAGCGGGAAGCGGGAGGGCCGGCAGTACTTC. The rearrangement uses TRBV4-1 and TRBJ2-7, with TRBD2 identical over 10 bases. With 5 bases clipped from V and 9 bases from J, the junction kept 7 bases outside the gene matches. The CDR3 has 13 amino acids. Per the germline V gene, CDR1 is MGHRA and CDR2 is YSYEKL.

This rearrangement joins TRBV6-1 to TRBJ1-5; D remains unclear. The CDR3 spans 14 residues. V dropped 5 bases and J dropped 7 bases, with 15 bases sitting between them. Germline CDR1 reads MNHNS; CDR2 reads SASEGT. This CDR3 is CASSLGPVQQPQHF. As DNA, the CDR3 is TGTGCCAGCAGTCTTGGGCCCGTCCAGCAGCCCCAGCATTTT.

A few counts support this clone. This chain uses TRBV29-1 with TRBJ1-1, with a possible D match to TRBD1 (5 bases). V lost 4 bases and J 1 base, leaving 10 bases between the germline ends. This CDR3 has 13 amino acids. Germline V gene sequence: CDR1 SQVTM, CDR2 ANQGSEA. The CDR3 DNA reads TGCAGCGTTGCCCCACAGGAGAACACTGAAGCTTTCTTT. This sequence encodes CSVAPQENTEAFF.

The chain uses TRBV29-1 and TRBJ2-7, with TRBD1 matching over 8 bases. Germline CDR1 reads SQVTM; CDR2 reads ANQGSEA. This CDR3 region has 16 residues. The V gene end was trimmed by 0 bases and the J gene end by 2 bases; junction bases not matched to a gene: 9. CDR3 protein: CSVEDRETGAAYEQYF. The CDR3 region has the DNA TGCAGCGTTGAAGATCGGGAGACAGGGGCTGCCTACGAGCAGTACTTC.

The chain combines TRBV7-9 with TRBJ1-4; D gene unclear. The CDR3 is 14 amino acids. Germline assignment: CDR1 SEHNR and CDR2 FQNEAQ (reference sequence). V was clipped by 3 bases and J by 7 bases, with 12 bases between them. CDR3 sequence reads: CASSFSGFAEKLFF. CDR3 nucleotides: TGTGCCAGCAGCTTTTCCGGGTTCGCTGAAAAACTGTTTTTT. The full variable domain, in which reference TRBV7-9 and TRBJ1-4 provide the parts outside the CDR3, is DTGVSQNPRHKITKRGQNVTFRCDPISEHNRLYWYRQTLGQGPEFLTYFQNEAQLEKSRLLSDRFSAERPKGSFSTLEIQRTEQGDSAMYLCASSFSGFAEKLFFGSGTQLSVL.

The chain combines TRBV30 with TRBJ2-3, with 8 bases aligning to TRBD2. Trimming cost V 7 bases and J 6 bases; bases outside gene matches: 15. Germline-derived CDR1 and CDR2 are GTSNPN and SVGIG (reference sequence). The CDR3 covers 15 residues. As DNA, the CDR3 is TGTGCCTTGGGGGATACGGGAGGGCTGGGGGATACGCAGTATTTT. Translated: CALGDTGGLGDTQYF.

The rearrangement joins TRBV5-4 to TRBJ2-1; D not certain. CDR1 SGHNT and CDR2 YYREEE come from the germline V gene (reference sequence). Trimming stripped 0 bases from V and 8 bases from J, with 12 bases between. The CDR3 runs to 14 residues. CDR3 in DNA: TGTGCCAGCAGCTTGGGCCACTCCGGTGATGAGCAGTTCTTC. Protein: CASSLGHSGDEQFF.

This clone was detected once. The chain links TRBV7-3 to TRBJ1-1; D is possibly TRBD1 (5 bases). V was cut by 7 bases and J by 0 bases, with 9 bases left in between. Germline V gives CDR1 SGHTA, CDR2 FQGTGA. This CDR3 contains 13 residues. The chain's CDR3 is CASTLGLNTEAFF. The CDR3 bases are TGTGCCAGCACCCTGGGGCTGAACACTGAAGCTTTCTTT.

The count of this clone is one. The CDR3: CASSVSGTEHNEQFF. The CDR3 DNA is TGTGCCAGCAGTGTCTCCGGGACAGAGCACAATGAGCAGTTCTTC. The rearrangement links TRBV6-5 to TRBJ2-1; 7 bases align to TRBD1. The CDR3 length is 15 residues. The germline gives CDR1 MNHEY, CDR2 SVGAGI. V shed 5 bases, J shed 5 bases, and the junction held 9 bases outside the gene matches.

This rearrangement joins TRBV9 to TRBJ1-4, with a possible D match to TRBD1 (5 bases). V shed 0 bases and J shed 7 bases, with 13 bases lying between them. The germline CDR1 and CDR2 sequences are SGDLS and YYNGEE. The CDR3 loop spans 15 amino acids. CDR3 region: CASSVEARAAEKLFF. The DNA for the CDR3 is TGTGCCAGCAGCGTAGAGGCCAGGGCGGCTGAAAAACTGTTTTTT.

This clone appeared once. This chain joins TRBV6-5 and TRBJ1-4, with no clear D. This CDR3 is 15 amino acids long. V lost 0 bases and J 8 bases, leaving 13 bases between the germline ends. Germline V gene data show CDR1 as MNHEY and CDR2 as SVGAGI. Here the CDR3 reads CASSYSVGESEKLFF. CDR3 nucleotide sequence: TGTGCCAGCAGTTACTCCGTCGGGGAATCAGAAAAACTGTTTTTT.

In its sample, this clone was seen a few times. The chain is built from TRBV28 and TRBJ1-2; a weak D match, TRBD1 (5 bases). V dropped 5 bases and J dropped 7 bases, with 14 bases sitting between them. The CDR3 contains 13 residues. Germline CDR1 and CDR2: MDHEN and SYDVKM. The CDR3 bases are TGTGCCAGCAGTCCAGTACAGGTCCCTGGCTACACCTTC. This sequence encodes CASSPVQVPGYTF.

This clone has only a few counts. The CDR3 protein is CASQGLINQPQHF. The CDR3 DNA follows: TGTGCCAGCCAGGGACTGATCAATCAGCCCCAGCATTTT. This chain uses TRBV2 with TRBJ1-5; perhaps TRBD1 as D (5 bases). This CDR3 contains 13 residues. CDR1 and CDR2 (germline): SNHLY, FYNNEI. V lost 8 bases to trimming and J lost 3 bases, with 11 bases between them.

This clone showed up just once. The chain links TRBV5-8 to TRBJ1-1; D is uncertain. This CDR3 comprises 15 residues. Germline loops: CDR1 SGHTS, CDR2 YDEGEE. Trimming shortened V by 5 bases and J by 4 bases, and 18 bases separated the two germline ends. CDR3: CASRNDGIGSTEAFF. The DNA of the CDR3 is TGTGCCAGCAGGAACGACGGCATCGGGAGCACTGAAGCTTTCTTT.

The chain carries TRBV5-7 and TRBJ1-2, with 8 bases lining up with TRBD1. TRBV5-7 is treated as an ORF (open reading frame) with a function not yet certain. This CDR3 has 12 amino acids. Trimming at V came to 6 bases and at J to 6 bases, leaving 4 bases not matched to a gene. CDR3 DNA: TGTGCCAGCATCCTGGGACAGGATGGCTACACCTTC. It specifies CASILGQDGYTF.

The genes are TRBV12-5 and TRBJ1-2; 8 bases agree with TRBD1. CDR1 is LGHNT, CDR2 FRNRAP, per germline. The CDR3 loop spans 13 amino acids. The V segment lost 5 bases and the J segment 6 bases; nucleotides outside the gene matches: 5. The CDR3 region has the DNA TGTGCTAGTGGTGTGGACAGGGTGAATGGCTACACCTTC. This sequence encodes CASGVDRVNGYTF.

The DNA for the CDR3 is TGTGCCAGCAGCTTGTATGCGGGGCAAGAGACCCAGTACTTC. This codes for CASSLYAGQETQYF. V usage is TRBV5-4 and J usage is TRBJ2-5; maybe TRBD2 (6 bases). The V and J ends lost 1 base and 2 bases respectively, with 9 bases between them. CDR1 and CDR2 from the germline V gene are SGHNT and YYREEE (reference sequence). The CDR3 covers 14 residues.

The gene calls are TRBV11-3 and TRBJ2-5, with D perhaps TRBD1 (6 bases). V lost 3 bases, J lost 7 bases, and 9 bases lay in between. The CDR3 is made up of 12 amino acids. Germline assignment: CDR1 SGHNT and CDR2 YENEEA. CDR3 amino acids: CASSFQQGTQYF. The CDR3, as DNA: TGTGCCAGCAGCTTCCAACAGGGGACCCAGTACTTC.

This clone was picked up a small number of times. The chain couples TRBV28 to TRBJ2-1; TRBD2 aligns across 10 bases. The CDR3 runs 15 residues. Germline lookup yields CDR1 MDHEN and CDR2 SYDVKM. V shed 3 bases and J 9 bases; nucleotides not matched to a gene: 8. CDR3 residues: CASSFFQREGTEQFF. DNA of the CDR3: TGTGCCAGCAGTTTCTTCCAGCGGGAGGGGACTGAGCAGTTCTTC.

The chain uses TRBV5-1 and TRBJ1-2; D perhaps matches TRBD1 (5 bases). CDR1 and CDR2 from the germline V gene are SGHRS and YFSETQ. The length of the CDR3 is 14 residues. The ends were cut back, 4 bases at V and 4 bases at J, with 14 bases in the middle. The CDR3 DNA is TGCGCCAGCAGCGTTCAGGGTGACGGCTATGGCTACACCTTC. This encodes CASSVQGDGYGYTF.

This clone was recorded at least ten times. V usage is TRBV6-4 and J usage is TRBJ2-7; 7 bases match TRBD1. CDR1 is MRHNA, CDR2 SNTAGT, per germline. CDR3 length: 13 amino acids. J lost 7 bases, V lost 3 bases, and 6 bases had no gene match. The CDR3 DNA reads TGTGCCAGCAGTGAGGGGGACAGAGGGGAGCAGTACTTC. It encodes CASSEGDRGEQYF.